Below are 18 T cell receptor beta chains sequenced from a single sample in a study of preoperative IRX-2 immunotherapy in early breast cancer. Treatment meaning: preoperative locoregional IRX-2 cytokine immunotherapy. Measured with immunoSEQ multiplex PCR; TCRdb has only the in-frame clones, and not every one. The sample has around 88,000 clones, 86% seen once. This sample comprised tumor tissue, obtained after IRX-2 immunotherapy. Source of these receptors: a human donor with breast cancer.

The rearrangement uses TRBV11-3 and TRBJ1-1; D call uncertain. V shed 0 bases and J shed 0 bases, with 5 bases lying between them. There are 14 residues in the CDR3. Germline assignment: CDR1 SGHNT and CDR2 YENEEA. The CDR3 nucleotides are TGTGCCAGCAGCTTAGACCAGGTGAACACTGAAGCTTTCTTT. Amino acids: CASSLDQVNTEAFF.

CDR3 DNA: TGTGCCAGCAGCGCCCGGACAGCCCGATGGCAGCATTTT. It translates to CASSARTARWQHF. The chain couples TRBV7-4 to TRBJ1-5; TRBD1 might be the D (6 bases). The CDR3 is made up of 13 amino acids. With 5 bases removed from V and 13 bases from J, the gap between germline ends came to 18 bases. Germline V gene sequence: CDR1 SGHVT, CDR2 SQSDAQ. Full variable domain (outside the CDR3, taken from reference TRBV7-4 and TRBJ1-5): GAGVSQSPRYKVAKRGRDVALRCDSISGHVTLYWYRQTLGQGSEVLTYSQSDAQRDKSGRPSGRFSAERPERSVSTLKIQRTEQGDSAVYLCASSARTARWQHFGDGTRLSIL.

The chain combines TRBV19 with TRBJ1-1, with D unclear. Per germline, CDR1 LNHDA and CDR2 SQIVND (reference sequence). V dropped 5 bases and J dropped 8 bases, with 18 bases sitting between them. This CDR3 has 14 amino acids. CDR3 DNA: TGTGCCAGTAGTGCCCGCCCAAGGACGGGAGAAGCTTTCTTT. It specifies CASSARPRTGEAFF.

This chain joins TRBV7-7 and TRBJ1-2, with no clear D. Germline-derived CDR1 and CDR2 are SSHAT and FNYEAQ (reference sequence). The CDR3 has 14 amino acids. V lost 3 bases, J lost 5 bases, and 13 bases lay in between. The CDR3 sequence: CASSLEALRYGYTF. CDR3 nucleotide sequence: TGTGCCAGCAGCTTGGAGGCCCTGAGGTATGGCTACACCTTC. Supplemented by reference TRBV7-7 and TRBJ1-2, the full variable domain reads GAGVSQSPRYKVTKRGQDVTLRCDPISSHATLYWYQQALGQGPEFLTYFNYEAQPDKSGLPSDRFSAERPEGSISTLTIQRTEQRDSAMYRCASSLEALRYGYTFGSGTRLTVV.

The chain links TRBV19 to TRBJ2-1, with TRBD1 matching over 7 bases. V shed 3 bases and J 0 bases; nucleotides not matched to a gene: 2. The CDR3 loop spans 15 amino acids. From germline, CDR1 is LNHDA and CDR2 SQIVND (reference sequence). CDR3: CASSMDRSSYNEQFF. CDR3 bases: TGTGCCAGTAGTATGGACAGGAGCTCCTACAATGAGCAGTTCTTC.

Only one count was recorded for this clone. This chain links TRBV6-8 with TRBJ1-1; 7 positions agree with TRBD1. The CDR3 has 16 residues. Per the germline V gene, CDR1 is MNHGY and CDR2 is SAAAGT. Losses at the gene ends were 3 bases for V and 1 base for J; bases not matched to a gene: 8. CDR3 region: CASSYLTYRGNTEAFF. In DNA form, the CDR3 reads TGTGCCAGCAGTTATCTAACCTACAGGGGGAACACTGAAGCTTTCTTT.

The rearrangement uses TRBV29-1 and TRBJ1-2, with 9 bases that match TRBD1. Germline CDR1 reads SQVTM; CDR2 reads ANQGSEA. With V trimmed by 6 bases and J by 5 bases, 7 bases remained unmatched. This CDR3 has 13 residues. CDR3 protein: CSVDDRGDYGYTF. CDR3 bases: TGCAGCGTGGACGACAGGGGGGATTATGGCTACACCTTC.

This clone was seen a single time. The V gene is TRBV7-1, the J gene TRBJ2-7; 10 positions agree with TRBD1. TRBV7-1 is an ORF for which the function is uncertain. The CDR3 is 15 residues long. Trimming removed 4 bases from V and 6 bases from J; junction bases left unmatched: 9. The CDR3 loop reads CASSLQGTGVGEQYF. CDR3 bases: TGTGCCAGCAGCTTGCAAGGGACAGGGGTCGGCGAGCAGTACTTC.

J is TRBJ2-1 and V is TRBV5-1; tentative D call: TRBD1 (6 bases). CDR1 SGHRS and CDR2 YFSETQ come from the germline V gene. V lost 0 bases, J lost 6 bases, and 10 bases lay in between. This CDR3 comprises 14 residues. The CDR3 bases are TGCGCCAGCAGCTTGGAGGCAGGGGCCAATGAGCAGTTCTTC. Protein sequence: CASSLEAGANEQFF. Full variable domain (remainder filled in from reference TRBV5-1 and TRBJ2-1): KAGVTQTPRYLIKTRGQQVTLSCSPISGHRSVSWYQQTPGQGLQFLFEYFSETQRNKGNFPGRFSGRQFSNSRSEMNVSTLELGDSALYLCASSLEAGANEQFFGPGTRLTVL.

This clone has just a few counts. The J gene is TRBJ1-1, the V gene TRBV28, with a weak D call TRBD1 (6 bases). Germline V gene sequence: CDR1 MDHEN, CDR2 SYDVKM. V was trimmed by 2 bases and J by 8 bases, leaving 21 bases between them. CDR3 size: 16 residues. The CDR3 DNA reads as TGTGCCAGCAGTTTAAGACTGGACGCAAAGGGGGTAGAAGCTTTCTTT. This encodes CASSLRLDAKGVEAFF. Full variable domain (rest looked up from reference TRBV28 and TRBJ1-1): DVKVTQSSRYLVKRTGEKVFLECVQDMDHENMFWYRQDPGLGLRLIYFSYDVKMKEKGDIPEGYSVSREKKERFSLILESASTNQTSMYLCASSLRLDAKGVEAFFGQGTRLTVV.

The chain recombines TRBV15 with TRBJ2-3, with D hard to call. CDR1 LNHNV and CDR2 YYDKDF come from the germline V gene (reference sequence). The CDR3 loop spans 16 amino acids. V was pared by 0 bases and J by 2 bases, with 12 bases between. CDR3 amino acids: CATSREPDPLTDTQYF. The CDR3 nucleotides are TGTGCCACCAGCAGAGAGCCGGATCCCCTCACAGATACGCAGTATTTT.

The chain recombines TRBV1 with TRBJ1-1. TRBV1 is a documented pseudogene. The CDR3 length is 15 residues. The CDR3 is CASSPPEGLNTEAFF. DNA for the CDR3: TGCGCCAGCAGCCCCCCGGAGGGGCTGAACACTGAAGCTTTCTTT.

The chain links TRBV19 to TRBJ1-2; maybe TRBD1 (6 bases). From germline, CDR1 is LNHDA and CDR2 SQIVND (reference sequence). This CDR3 region has 16 residues. V was trimmed by 0 bases and J by 4 bases, leaving 15 bases between them. This CDR3 reads CASSIDRWTVSYGYTF. The CDR3 bases are TGTGCCAGTAGTATAGATCGGTGGACAGTGAGCTATGGCTACACCTTC.

The CDR3 nucleotides are TGCGCCAGCAGCCAAGATCTTCGGACAGAGGGCACCTCCTATAATTCACCCCTCCACTTT. Protein sequence: CASSQDLRTEGTSYNSPLHF. This chain connects TRBV4-1 to TRBJ1-6; TRBD1 is a possible D gene (6 bases). V dropped 0 bases and J dropped 0 bases, with 18 bases sitting between them. Germline-derived CDR1 and CDR2 are MGHRA and YSYEKL. The CDR3 is 20 amino acids.

This chain uses TRBV7-7 with TRBJ2-1; a weak D match, TRBD2 (5 bases). Germline loops: CDR1 SSHAT, CDR2 FNYEAQ (reference sequence). The V end lost 4 bases, the J end lost 6 bases, and 22 bases lay between the germline ends. The CDR3 length is 17 residues. Here the CDR3 reads CASSSGPQRPGVNEQFF. The CDR3 DNA follows: TGTGCCAGCAGCTCCGGCCCCCAGCGGCCAGGTGTCAATGAGCAGTTCTTC.

This clone has only one observation. This chain links TRBV6-7 with TRBJ1-2, with D perhaps TRBD1 (6 bases). TRBV6-7 is an open reading frame whose function is uncertain. CDR3 length: 14 residues. V gave up 4 bases and J gave up 5 bases, with 14 bases separating them. The CDR3 sequence: CASSSAGEGYGYTF. The CDR3 DNA is TGTGCCAGCAGTTCCGCAGGGGAGGGATATGGCTACACCTTC.

The chain uses TRBV30 and TRBJ2-3; 7 nucleotides agree with TRBD2. The CDR3 loop spans 14 amino acids. With V trimmed by 3 bases and J by 2 bases, 5 bases remained unmatched. The V gene's germline CDR1 is GTSNPN and CDR2 SVGIG (reference sequence). The CDR3 DNA sequence: TGTGCCTGGAGCCCTAGCGGATACACAGATACGCAGTATTTT. Translating it yields CAWSPSGYTDTQYF.

The rearrangement joins TRBV18 to TRBJ1-5; 9 bases fit TRBD1. CDR3 size: 14 residues. V dropped 5 bases and J dropped 8; count of bases not matched to a gene: 7. Germline V gives CDR1 KGHSH, CDR2 LQKENI. The CDR3 region has the DNA TGTGCCAGCTCATCTGGGACAGGGCCAAAGCCCCAGCATTTT. It is translated as CASSSGTGPKPQHF.